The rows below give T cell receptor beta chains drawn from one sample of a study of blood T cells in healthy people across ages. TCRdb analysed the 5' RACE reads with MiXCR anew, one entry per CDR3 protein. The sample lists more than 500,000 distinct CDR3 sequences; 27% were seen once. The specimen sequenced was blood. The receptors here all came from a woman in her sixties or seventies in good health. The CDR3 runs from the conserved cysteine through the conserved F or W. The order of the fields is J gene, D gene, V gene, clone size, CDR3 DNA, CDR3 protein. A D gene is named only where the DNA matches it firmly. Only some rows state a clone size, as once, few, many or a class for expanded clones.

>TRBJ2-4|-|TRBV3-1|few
TGTGCCAGCAGCCAAGGGCCGGTTACAGGGAATCACATTCAGTACTTC
CASSQGPVTGNHIQYF
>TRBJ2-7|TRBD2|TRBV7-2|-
TGTGCCAGCAGCTCAAAGCGGGGGGCAACCTACGAGCAGTACTTC
CASSSKRGATYEQYF
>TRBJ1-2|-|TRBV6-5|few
TGTGCCAGCAGTTACGACAGAGCTTATGGCTACACCTTC
CASSYDRAYGYTF
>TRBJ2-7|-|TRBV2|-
TGTGCCAGCAGTCGATACTACCGGGACGGGATCTACGAGCAGTACTTC
CASSRYYRDGIYEQYF
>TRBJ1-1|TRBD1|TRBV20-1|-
TGCAGTGCTAGAGATACCAGGACAGGGCGTGATGACACTGAAGCTTTCTTT
CSARDTRTGRDDTEAFF
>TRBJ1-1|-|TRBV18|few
TGTGCCAGCTCATCACGGTACGGGTTTCAAGCTTTCTTT
CASSSRYGFQAFF
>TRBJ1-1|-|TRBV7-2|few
TGTGCCAGCAGCCAGCAGGGAGCGGGGAACACTGAAGCTTTCTTT
CASSQQGAGNTEAFF
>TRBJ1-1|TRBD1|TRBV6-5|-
TGTGCCAGCAGTTACTCGACAGGGGGTCGGACTGAAGCTTTCTTT
CASSYSTGGRTEAFF
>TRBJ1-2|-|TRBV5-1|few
TGCGCCAGCAGTTTTCAGGGGCGGCTTTATGGCTACACCTTC
CASSFQGRLYGYTF
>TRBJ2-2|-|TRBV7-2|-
TGTGCCAGCAGCTTAGCGGGCTTACTAGCCACGACCGGGGAGCTGTTTTTT
CASSLAGLLATTGELFF
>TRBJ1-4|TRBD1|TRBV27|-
TGTGCCAGCAGTTTCGCCCCGACAGGGCTGAATGAAAAACTGTTTTTT
CASSFAPTGLNEKLFF
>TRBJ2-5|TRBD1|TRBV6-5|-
TGTGCCAGCGACAGGGGAAGGGAGACCCAGTACTTC
CASDRGRETQYF
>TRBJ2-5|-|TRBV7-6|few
TGTGCCAGCAGCTTGAATTTTGAGACCCAGTACTTC
CASSLNFETQYF
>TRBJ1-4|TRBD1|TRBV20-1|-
TGCAGTGCTCCGGGTAGGCCGGACAGGGGTCTTGGTAATGAAAAACTGTTTTTT
CSAPGRPDRGLGNEKLFF
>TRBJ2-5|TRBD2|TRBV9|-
TGTGTCAGCAGCGACCGACTAGCGGGGGATGAGACCCAGTACTTC
CVSSDRLAGDETQYF
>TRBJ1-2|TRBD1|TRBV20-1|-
TGCAGTGCTAGAGATGGGACAGGGAGAGGCTACACCTTC
CSARDGTGRGYTF
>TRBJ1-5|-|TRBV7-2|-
TGTGCCAGCAGCTATTCGGGGGGCAATCAGCCCCAGCATTTT
CASSYSGGNQPQHF
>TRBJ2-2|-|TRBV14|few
TGTGCCAGCAGCCGGCAGGCCATCACCGGGGAGCTGTTTTTT
CASSRQAITGELFF
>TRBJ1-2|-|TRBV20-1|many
TGCAGTGCTAGTACAGGGAACTATGGCTACACCTTC
CSASTGNYGYTF
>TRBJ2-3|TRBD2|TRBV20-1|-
TGCAGTGCTAGTACTAGCGGGATCACAGATACGCAGTATTTT
CSASTSGITDTQYF
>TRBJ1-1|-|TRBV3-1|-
TGTGCCAGCAGTCCAACGGGGGTTAACACTGAAGCTTTCTTT
CASSPTGVNTEAFF
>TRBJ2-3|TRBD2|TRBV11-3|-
TGTGCCAGCAGCTCCCTTGGGAGGGGTGGGACAGATACGCAGTATTTT
CASSSLGRGGTDTQYF
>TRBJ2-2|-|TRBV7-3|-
TGTGCCAGCAGCTTAACGGCCCAGAACACCGGGGAGCTGTTTTTT
CASSLTAQNTGELFF
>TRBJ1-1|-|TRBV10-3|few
TGTGCCATCAGTGAGTCGGGGGGTACTGAAGCTTTCTTT
CAISESGGTEAFF
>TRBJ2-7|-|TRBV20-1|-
TGCAGTGCTGGGGGGTACTCCTACGAGCAGTACTTC
CSAGGYSYEQYF
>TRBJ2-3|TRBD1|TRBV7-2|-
TGTGCCAGCAGAGCGACAGGGCCAGATACGCAGTATTTT
CASRATGPDTQYF
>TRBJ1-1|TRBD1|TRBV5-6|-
TGTGCCAGCAGCTCGAAGCCCAGGGGGCAGGCTTTCTTT
CASSSKPRGQAFF
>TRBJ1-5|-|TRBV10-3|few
TGTGCCATCAGCCGGGGGAGTAAGGTTGAGCCCCAGCATTTT
CAISRGSKVEPQHF
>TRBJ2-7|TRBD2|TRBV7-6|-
TGTGCCAGCAGCTTAGCAGTTCCTAGCGGGAGCTACGAGCAGTACTTC
CASSLAVPSGSYEQYF
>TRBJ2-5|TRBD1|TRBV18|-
TGTGCCAGCTCACCCCGGGACAGGGGATTGGAGACCCAGTACTTC
CASSPRDRGLETQYF
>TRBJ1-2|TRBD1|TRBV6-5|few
TGTGCCAGCAGCCGTAACAGGGGTGCCTATGGCTACACCTTC
CASSRNRGAYGYTF
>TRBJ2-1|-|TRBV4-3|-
TGCGCCAGCAGCCAAAGTTCGTCTGGGTACAATGAGCAGTTCTTC
CASSQSSSGYNEQFF
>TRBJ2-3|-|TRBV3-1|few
TGTGCCAGCAGCCAAGTAGGCTTGTCGACAGATACGCAGTATTTT
CASSQVGLSTDTQYF
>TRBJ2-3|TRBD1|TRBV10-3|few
TGTGCCATCAGTCGGCAGGGGGACACAGATACGCAGTATTTT
CAISRQGDTDTQYF
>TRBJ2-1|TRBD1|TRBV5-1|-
TGCGCCAGCAGCAGGACAGGGGGCGCCGGGGACCTAAATGAGCAGTTCTTC
CASSRTGGAGDLNEQFF
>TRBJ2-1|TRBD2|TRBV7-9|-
TGTGCCAGCAGCGCCCCCCCCGGTCTAGCGGGCTCCTACAATGAGCAGTTCTTC
CASSAPPGLAGSYNEQFF
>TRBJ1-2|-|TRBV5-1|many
TGCGCCAGCAGCTTGGCGGGTGACTATGGCTACACCTTC
CASSLAGDYGYTF
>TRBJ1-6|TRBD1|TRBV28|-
TGTGCCAGCAGTTTACCAGGGGGCGCGAGTTCACCCCTCCACTTT
CASSLPGGASSPLHF
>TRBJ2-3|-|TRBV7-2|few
TGTGCCGGCCAGACGGGACCTAGCACAGATACGCAGTATTTT
CAGQTGPSTDTQYF
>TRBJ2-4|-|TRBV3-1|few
TGTGCCAGCAGCCAAGGAAATCCCGGCCCAGGTTCCCTCCTAGCCAAAAACATTCAGTACTTC
CASSQGNPGPGSLLAKNIQYF
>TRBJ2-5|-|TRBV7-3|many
TGTGCCAGCAGCTTAATGGGACCGAGGGAGCAGAGCCCCCAGTACTTC
CASSLMGPREQSPQYF
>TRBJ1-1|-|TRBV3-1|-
TGTGCCAGCAGCCAAGATTTTGGGGCAGCGAACACTGAAGCTTTCTTT
CASSQDFGAANTEAFF
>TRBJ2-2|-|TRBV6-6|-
TGTGCCAGCACCAAAGGGGGATACGCGAACACCGGGGAGCTGTTTTTT
CASTKGGYANTGELFF
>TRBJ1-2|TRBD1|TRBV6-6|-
TGTGCCAGCAGTTCCGGGGACAGAGTTAACTATGGCTACACCTTC
CASSSGDRVNYGYTF
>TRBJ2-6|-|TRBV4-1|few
TGCGCCAGCAGTATGCAGGGGTCAAGGTCTGGGGCCAACGTCCTGACTTTC
CASSMQGSRSGANVLTF
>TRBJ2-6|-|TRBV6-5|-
TGTGCCAGCACCACGCCTGGGGCCAACGTCCTGACTTTC
CASTTPGANVLTF
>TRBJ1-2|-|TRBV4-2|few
TGTGCCAGCAGCCTACAGACAGGTTCAGGGAACTATGGCTACACCTTC
CASSLQTGSGNYGYTF
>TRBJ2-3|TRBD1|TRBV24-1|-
TGTGCCACCAGTGACCCCAGGGGGCGTTACACAGATACGCAGTATTTT
CATSDPRGRYTDTQYF
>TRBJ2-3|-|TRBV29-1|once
TGCAGCCCCCCCGTGAAGACGCAGTATTTT
CSPPVKTQYF
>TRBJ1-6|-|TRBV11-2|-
TGTGCCAGCAGCTTGGTGGGGAGGAATTCACCCCTCCACTTT
CASSLVGRNSPLHF
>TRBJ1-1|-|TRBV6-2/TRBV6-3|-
TGTGCCAGCAGTACAGGGAGAGGGACTGAAGCTTTCTTT
CASSTGRGTEAFF
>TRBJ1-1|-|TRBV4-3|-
TGCGCCAGCAGCCAAGGGAGAGGCGGGAGGAACACTGAAGCTTTCTTT
CASSQGRGGRNTEAFF
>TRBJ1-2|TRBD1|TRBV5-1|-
TGCGCCAGCAGCTTGGAGGGACAGGGTAGGAGCGGCTACACCTTC
CASSLEGQGRSGYTF
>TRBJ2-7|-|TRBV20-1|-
TGCAGTGCCGTGGGCCGGGAGCAGTACTTC
CSAVGREQYF
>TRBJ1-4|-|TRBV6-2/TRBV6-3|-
TGTGCCAGCAGTTACCAGAGGGCGACTGAAAAACTGTTTTTT
CASSYQRATEKLFF
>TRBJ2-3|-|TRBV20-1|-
TGCAGTGCTAGGAGGGGTAGAGGAGTGACTAGCACAGATACGCAGTATTTT
CSARRGRGVTSTDTQYF
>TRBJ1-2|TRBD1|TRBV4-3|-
TGCGCCAGCAGCCAAGATGGCGGGACAGGGGGCTATGGCTACACCTTC
CASSQDGGTGGYGYTF
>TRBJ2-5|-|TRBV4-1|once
TGCGCCAGCAGCATGTACGGGGGGCGAGAGACCCAGTACTTC
CASSMYGGRETQYF
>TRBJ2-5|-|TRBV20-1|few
TGCAGTGCAATCGAACAGTTACGAGGAGAGCAGTACTTC
CSAIEQLRGEQYF
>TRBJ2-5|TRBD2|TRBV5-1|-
TGCGCCAGCAGCTTCCAACAACTAGCGGGGACAGAGACCCAGTACTTC
CASSFQQLAGTETQYF